A selection of T cell receptor beta chains follows, all from one sample in a study of control samples from healthy donors and cancer patients. The protocol was immunoSEQ multiplex PCR, while the TCRdb copy is restricted to in-frame clones and leaves out a portion. This table has about 410,000 clones, 75% to 95% appearing once. The sample comprised PBMCs. The receptor set was obtained from a man aged 40-55 years with head and neck cancer. The CDR3 runs from the conserved cysteine through the conserved F or W. D genes are given only for firm matches. Clone size is given for some rows only: seen once, a few or many times, or a class if the clone is expanded.

DNA	CDR3	size	D	V	J
TGTGCCAGTAGTCGTGGGACAGAACGTTCCGGGGAGCTGTTTTTT	CASSRGTERSGELFF	.	TRBD1	TRBV19	TRBJ2-2
TGTGCCAGCAGCCCACGGGACACCACGAACGCCCTCCACTTT	CASSPRDTTNALHF	.	.	TRBV7-2	TRBJ1-6
TGTGCCACCCAGGGGGCGTATAATCAGCCCCAGCATTTT	CATQGAYNQPQHF	.	TRBD1	TRBV6-6	TRBJ1-5
TGTGCCACCAGCTTGGGACTAGTGGGGAATGAGCAGTTCTTC	CATSLGLVGNEQFF	.	TRBD2	TRBV15	TRBJ2-1
TGTGCCAGCAGTTACTCTAACACGCTGAACACTGAAGCTTTCTTT	CASSYSNTLNTEAFF	.	.	TRBV6-5	TRBJ1-1
TGCGCCAGCAGCCCCCAAGGGAATGCTGGGGCCAACGTCCTGACTTTC	CASSPQGNAGANVLTF	once	.	TRBV4-3	TRBJ2-6
TGTGCTAGCAGCCCACCGTCCGGACAGGGCCGCACCGGGGAGCTGTTTTTT	CASSPPSGQGRTGELFF	.	TRBD1	TRBV7-7	TRBJ2-2
TGTGCCAGCAGCCCAACCGGGACTTCGCAGTATTTT	CASSPTGTSQYF	.	.	TRBV9	TRBJ2-3
TGTGCCAGCACCATCGGCGGGGGCGCGGTTTACGAGCAGTACTTC	CASTIGGGAVYEQYF	.	.	TRBV5-5	TRBJ2-7
TGTGCCAGCAGCCAAGAGCTCGGACAGGGGGTTGGCAATCAGCCCCAGCATTTT	CASSQELGQGVGNQPQHF	.	TRBD1	TRBV3-1/TRBV3-2	TRBJ1-5
TGTGCCAGCAGTTTTAATAGGGGACCTGGTCCCCTACCCCTCCACTTT	CASSFNRGPGPLPLHF	few	.	TRBV28	TRBJ1-6
TGTGCCGGGGGCACCAACTATGGCTACACCTTC	CAGGTNYGYTF	.	.	TRBV28	TRBJ1-2
TGCGCCAGGATATCCAGAGAAATCTCCTCCTACGAGCAGTACTTC	CARISREISSYEQYF	.	.	TRBV5-1	TRBJ2-7
TGTGCCAGCAGTTACTTTCGGGGATCTAATCAGCCCCAGCATTTT	CASSYFRGSNQPQHF	.	.	TRBV6-6	TRBJ1-5
TGCAGTGCTTCAGGGAACTATGGCTACACCTTC	CSASGNYGYTF	.	.	TRBV20-1	TRBJ1-2
TGTGCCAGCAGCACCTCCGGGACAGAAGAAGAGACCCAGTACTTC	CASSTSGTEEETQYF	.	TRBD1	TRBV9	TRBJ2-5
TGTGCCAGTAGCTGGGGGACAGGGGGGTACAATGAGCAGTTCTTC	CASSWGTGGYNEQFF	.	TRBD1	TRBV19	TRBJ2-1
TGTGCCAGCAGCTATATGACAGGGGGAGGCTACAATGAGCAGTTCTTC	CASSYMTGGGYNEQFF	.	TRBD1	TRBV5-4	TRBJ2-1
TGTGCCAGCAGCAAACCTCGGGACAGGGCGGGTCAGCCCCAGCATTTT	CASSKPRDRAGQPQHF	.	TRBD1	TRBV5-5	TRBJ1-5
TGTGCCACCCGACAGAACACTGAAGCTTTCTTT	CATRQNTEAFF	.	.	TRBV27	TRBJ1-1
TGCGCCAGCAGCTTCGCCGGGACAGGAGCCTACGAGCAGTACTTC	CASSFAGTGAYEQYF	.	TRBD1	TRBV5-1	TRBJ2-7
TGTGCCTGGAGTCTTGAGGGGGAGACCCAGTACTTC	CAWSLEGETQYF	.	.	TRBV30	TRBJ2-5
TGTGCCAGCAGACTACAGGGGGGGGATGCTTTCTTT	CASRLQGGDAFF	.	TRBD1	TRBV6-5	TRBJ1-1
TGTGCCAGCAGCTCTTTGACTAGCGGGGAAGGCGAGCAGTACTTC	CASSSLTSGEGEQYF	.	TRBD2	TRBV5-4	TRBJ2-7
TGTGCCAGCAGCTTAGAACGCTACAATGAGCAGTTCTTC	CASSLERYNEQFF	.	.	TRBV11-2	TRBJ2-1
TGTGCCAGTAGTAGGGATAGCAATCAGCCCCAGCATTTT	CASSRDSNQPQHF	.	.	TRBV19	TRBJ1-5
TGTGCCTGGTCTCCGGGACAGGGTCCATATAATTCACCCCTCCACTTT	CAWSPGQGPYNSPLHF	once	TRBD1	TRBV30	TRBJ1-6
TGTGCCACCAGTGACCCCGGACAGGGGAACGAGCAGTACTTC	CATSDPGQGNEQYF	.	TRBD1	TRBV24-1	TRBJ2-7
TGTGCCAGTAGTAGACCGGGACTGGAAACTGGCGAGCAGTTCTTC	CASSRPGLETGEQFF	.	.	TRBV19	TRBJ2-1
TGCGCCAGCAGCCAGAAAGTCCCAGGATACTACGAGCAGTACTTC	CASSQKVPGYYEQYF	.	.	TRBV4-1	TRBJ2-7
TGTGCCAGCAGCTTGCGACGGTCTAACAATGAGCAGTTCTTC	CASSLRRSNNEQFF	.	.	TRBV5-4	TRBJ2-1
TGTGCCAGCAGCCCTCAGGGGGGATCTGAGACCCAGTACTTC	CASSPQGGSETQYF	.	.	TRBV7-9	TRBJ2-5
TGTGCCAGCAGTCGGCGGGCCGGACCCTACGAGCAGTACTTC	CASSRRAGPYEQYF	.	.	TRBV6-5	TRBJ2-7
TGTGCCAGCAGCCCCCGGGGGAGGGGATACAATGAGCAGTTCTTC	CASSPRGRGYNEQFF	.	TRBD2	TRBV7-9	TRBJ2-1
TGCGCCAGCAGCCCGACAGTAACTGGAAACACCATATATTTT	CASSPTVTGNTIYF	.	.	TRBV5-1	TRBJ1-3
TGTGCCAGCAGCTTAATTGGGGTGGTGGAGTCAGGGGAGCTGTTTTTT	CASSLIGVVESGELFF	once	.	TRBV11-1	TRBJ2-2
TGTGCCAGCAGTTACTCGACCGGACAGGGGCGGGAGACCCAGTACTTC	CASSYSTGQGRETQYF	.	TRBD1	TRBV6-5	TRBJ2-5
TGTGCCACCAGCAGGGACAGAAGCTCCTACGAGCAGTACTTC	CATSRDRSSYEQYF	.	.	TRBV15	TRBJ2-7
TGTGCCAGCGGCTGGACAGGAACCTACAATGAGCAGTTCTTC	CASGWTGTYNEQFF	.	TRBD1	TRBV7-9	TRBJ2-1
TGTGCCATCAGGGCGACTAGCGGAGCCGACAATGAGCAGTTCTTC	CAIRATSGADNEQFF	.	TRBD2	TRBV10-3	TRBJ2-1